Described below is a single T cell receptor beta chain sequence and its context. Those who participated ranged in age from roughly 18 to 90 years and resided in about two dozen US areas. Donors in Cohort 3 counted as recovered after two negative PCRs, clearance, or symptom resolution. The data were produced by immunoSEQ multiplex PCR, yet TCRdb's version contains in-frame clones alone and is incomplete. The table shows a few hundred thousand clones, with 80% to 90% occurring only once. This entry is derived from a study of blood T cell repertoires in COVID-19. Study information: The United States, Italy and Spain were the sources of the acute and convalescent COVID-19 samples.

CDR3 length: 15 residues. V dropped 4 bases and J dropped 2; count of bases not matched to a gene: 7. CDR1 LGHNA and CDR2 YNFKEQ come from the germline V gene. This receptor was obtained from a man aged 18 to 35 who had recovered from COVID-19. The material sequenced was PBMCs or T cells enriched from blood (not recorded which). V usage is TRBV4-2 and J usage is TRBJ1-2; 7 nucleotides line up with TRBD1. CDR3 in DNA: TGTGCCAGCAGCCGCGGACAGGAGGGGAACTATGGCTACACCTTC. Translation: CASSRGQEGNYGYTF.